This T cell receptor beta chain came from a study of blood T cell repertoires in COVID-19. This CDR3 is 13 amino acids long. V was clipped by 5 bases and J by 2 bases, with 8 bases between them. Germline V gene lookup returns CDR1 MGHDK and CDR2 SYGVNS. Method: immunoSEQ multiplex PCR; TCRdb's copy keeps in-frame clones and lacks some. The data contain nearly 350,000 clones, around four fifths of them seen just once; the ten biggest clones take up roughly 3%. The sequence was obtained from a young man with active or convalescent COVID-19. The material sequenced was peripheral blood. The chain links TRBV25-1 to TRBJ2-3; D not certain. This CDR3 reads CASSREHTDTQYF. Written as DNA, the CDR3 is TGTGCCAGCAGTAGAGAGCACACAGATACGCAGTATTTT.